This T cell receptor beta chain was sequenced for a study of monozygotic twins with inflammatory bowel disease. Study conclusions and caveats: Repertoire similarity did not separate concordant from discordant twins, possibly from limited power. Lower sharing of clonotypes with other individuals was seen in IBD patients than in healthy twins. This was most marked in patients showing signs of disease activity.

Notes on this clonotype: The antigen is unknown.

Collection of an approximately 2.3 ml blood sample took place per donor. One entry per CDR3 protein, without DNA, is what TCRdb gives after re-calling the 5' RACE reads. The sample totals 210,000 or so distinct CDR3 sequences. Germline V CDR1 and CDR2: SGHAT, FQNNGV. This CDR3 comprises 15 residues. The chain joins TRBV11-2 to TRBJ2-5; the TCRdb D gene call, TRBD2, has no DNA to confirm it. The TCR originated in a human donor with ulcerative colitis or Crohn's disease, or a healthy co-twin of an affected twin (not recorded which). Sequencing was done on a sample of blood. CDR3 region: CASSARTNFQETQYF.